These T cell receptor beta chains were read from a single sample in a study of patients and donors after allogeneic stem cell transplantation. From the RT-PCR reads, TCRdb called clonotypes with MiXCR, one entry per CDR3 protein. The repertoire holds about a million distinct CDR3 sequences, with approximately 19% as singletons. The sequenced sample consisted of blood, either unsorted or a sorted T cell fraction (not recorded which). These receptor sequences come from a human donor who was either an allogeneic HSCT recipient or a stem cell or donor lymphocyte infusion donor (not recorded which). It is not recorded whose cells these are; they may come from a transplant donor. Both conserved end residues are part of each CDR3. The order of the fields is clone size, D gene, V gene, J gene, CDR3 protein, CDR3 DNA. The D gene is left open where the match is weak. Part of the rows lack a size; the others show once, few, many or a class for expanded clones.

clone_size: few; d_call: NA; v_call: TRBV20-1; j_call: TRBJ1-1; cdr3_aa: CSAMGNTEAFF; cdr3_nt: TGCAGTGCTATGGGGAACACTGAAGCTTTCTTT
clone_size: NA; d_call: NA; v_call: TRBV20-1; j_call: TRBJ2-2; cdr3_aa: CSARDPGLNTGELFF; cdr3_nt: TGCAGTGCTAGAGATCCGGGTTTGAACACCGGGGAGCTGTTTTTT
clone_size: NA; d_call: NA; v_call: TRBV4-3; j_call: TRBJ1-1; cdr3_aa: CASSQDRGENTEAFF; cdr3_nt: TGCGCCAGCAGCCAAGATCGGGGGGAGAACACTGAAGCTTTCTTT
clone_size: few; d_call: NA; v_call: TRBV6-5; j_call: TRBJ2-2; cdr3_aa: CASSLGGNGELFF; cdr3_nt: TGTGCCAGCAGTTTAGGGGGAAATGGGGAGCTGTTTTTT
clone_size: NA; d_call: TRBD2; v_call: TRBV9; j_call: TRBJ2-6; cdr3_aa: CASSVDRFAGDPGANVLTF; cdr3_nt: TGTGCCAGCAGCGTAGATCGCTTTGCGGGGGACCCTGGGGCCAACGTCCTGACTTTC
clone_size: NA; d_call: NA; v_call: TRBV20-1; j_call: TRBJ2-1; cdr3_aa: CSAREWGEQFF; cdr3_nt: TGCAGTGCTAGAGAGTGGGGTGAGCAGTTCTTC
clone_size: many; d_call: TRBD1; v_call: TRBV20-1; j_call: TRBJ1-6; cdr3_aa: CSARDLGQVDSPLHF; cdr3_nt: TGCAGTGCTAGAGATTTGGGACAGGTCGATTCACCCCTCCACTTT
clone_size: few; d_call: TRBD2; v_call: TRBV6-1; j_call: TRBJ2-2; cdr3_aa: CASLGLAGDTGELFF; cdr3_nt: TGTGCCAGCCTCGGACTAGCGGGAGATACCGGGGAGCTGTTTTTT
clone_size: many; d_call: NA; v_call: TRBV5-1; j_call: TRBJ1-1; cdr3_aa: CASSLEGGSTEAFF; cdr3_nt: TGCGCCAGCAGCTTGGAGGGGGGTAGCACTGAAGCTTTCTTT
clone_size: NA; d_call: TRBD2; v_call: TRBV5-4; j_call: TRBJ2-1; cdr3_aa: CASSPPSGMWNEQFF; cdr3_nt: TGTGCCAGCAGCCCCCCTAGCGGGATGTGGAATGAGCAGTTCTTC
clone_size: NA; d_call: NA; v_call: TRBV15; j_call: TRBJ2-1; cdr3_aa: CATSTSTYNEQFF; cdr3_nt: TGTGCCACCAGCACGAGTACCTACAATGAGCAGTTCTTC
clone_size: NA; d_call: NA; v_call: TRBV5-1; j_call: TRBJ2-7; cdr3_aa: CASSFRVSHEQYF; cdr3_nt: TGCGCCAGCAGCTTCAGGGTTTCCCACGAGCAGTACTTC
clone_size: few; d_call: TRBD1; v_call: TRBV7-8; j_call: TRBJ1-6; cdr3_aa: CASSSGQGYNSPLHF; cdr3_nt: TGTGCCAGCAGCTCTGGACAGGGATATAATTCACCCCTCCACTTT
clone_size: few; d_call: TRBD2; v_call: TRBV7-3; j_call: TRBJ2-2; cdr3_aa: CASSLTSPGELFF; cdr3_nt: TGTGCCAGCAGCTTGACTAGCCCCGGGGAGCTGTTTTTT
clone_size: NA; d_call: NA; v_call: TRBV4-3; j_call: TRBJ2-5; cdr3_aa: CASSQVAGETQYF; cdr3_nt: TGCGCCAGCAGCCAAGTGGCGGGGGAGACCCAGTACTTC
clone_size: NA; d_call: TRBD1; v_call: TRBV6-1; j_call: TRBJ2-1; cdr3_aa: CASSEAETGSNEQFF; cdr3_nt: TGTGCCAGCAGTGAAGCAGAGACAGGGTCCAATGAGCAGTTCTTC
clone_size: NA; d_call: NA; v_call: TRBV2; j_call: TRBJ2-5; cdr3_aa: CASINPHFGETQYF; cdr3_nt: TGTGCCAGCATAAATCCCCACTTTGGAGAGACCCAGTACTTC
clone_size: once; d_call: TRBD2; v_call: TRBV20-1; j_call: TRBJ2-5; cdr3_aa: CSARTGTKKQETQYF; cdr3_nt: TGCAGTGCCCGAACCGGGACTAAAAAACAAGAGACCCAGTACTTC
clone_size: NA; d_call: TRBD1; v_call: TRBV14; j_call: TRBJ2-7; cdr3_aa: CASSRDRGSNEQYF; cdr3_nt: TGTGCCAGCAGTCGGGACAGGGGATCCAACGAGCAGTACTTC
clone_size: many; d_call: TRBD2; v_call: TRBV5-1; j_call: TRBJ2-7; cdr3_aa: CASSSGTSGYEQYF; cdr3_nt: TGTGCCAGCAGTTCCGGGACTAGCGGCTACGAGCAGTACTTC
clone_size: once; d_call: NA; v_call: TRBV19; j_call: TRBJ1-5; cdr3_aa: CASMDFYNQPQHF; cdr3_nt: TGTGCCAGTATGGACTTTTACAATCAGCCCCAGCATTTT
clone_size: NA; d_call: TRBD1; v_call: TRBV20-1; j_call: TRBJ1-1; cdr3_aa: CSAPRGRTEAFF; cdr3_nt: TGCAGTGCACCCAGGGGGCGGACTGAAGCTTTCTTT
clone_size: many; d_call: NA; v_call: TRBV5-1; j_call: TRBJ2-2; cdr3_aa: CASSLTGKDTGELFF; cdr3_nt: TGCGCCAGCAGCTTGACAGGGAAGGACACCGGGGAGCTGTTTTTT
clone_size: NA; d_call: NA; v_call: TRBV4-2; j_call: TRBJ1-4; cdr3_aa: CASSQATRGREKLFF; cdr3_nt: TGTGCCAGCAGCCAAGCCACCAGGGGTCGGGAAAAACTGTTTTTT
clone_size: few; d_call: NA; v_call: TRBV5-1; j_call: TRBJ2-5; cdr3_aa: CASSSSDSGAQYF; cdr3_nt: TGCGCCAGCAGCTCTTCTGACAGTGGGGCCCAGTACTTC
clone_size: many; d_call: TRBD2; v_call: TRBV4-2; j_call: TRBJ2-1; cdr3_aa: CASSHGTSGRDEQFF; cdr3_nt: TGTGCCAGCAGCCACGGGACTAGCGGGAGGGATGAGCAGTTCTTC
clone_size: NA; d_call: TRBD2; v_call: TRBV6-1; j_call: TRBJ2-1; cdr3_aa: CASSRPSGKENEQFF; cdr3_nt: TGTGCCAGCAGTCGACCTAGCGGGAAGGAGAATGAGCAGTTCTTC
clone_size: NA; d_call: TRBD1; v_call: TRBV4-1; j_call: TRBJ2-7; cdr3_aa: CASSVRDREFDEQYF; cdr3_nt: TGCGCCAGCAGCGTCCGGGACAGGGAGTTCGACGAGCAGTACTTC
clone_size: NA; d_call: TRBD2; v_call: TRBV10-3; j_call: TRBJ2-1; cdr3_aa: CAISESLRGGGNEQFF; cdr3_nt: TGTGCCATCAGTGAGTCGCTGCGGGGGGGCGGGAATGAGCAGTTCTTC
clone_size: few; d_call: NA; v_call: TRBV5-1; j_call: TRBJ2-7; cdr3_aa: CASSLLRGNAYEQYF; cdr3_nt: TGCGCCAGCAGCTTATTAAGAGGGAACGCCTACGAGCAGTACTTC
clone_size: NA; d_call: NA; v_call: TRBV20-1; j_call: TRBJ2-7; cdr3_aa: CSARGSAAAFPYEQYF; cdr3_nt: TGCAGTGCTAGAGGGTCGGCCGCGGCGTTTCCCTACGAGCAGTACTTC
clone_size: few; d_call: NA; v_call: TRBV24-1; j_call: TRBJ1-2; cdr3_aa: CATSDLGNGYTF; cdr3_nt: TGTGCCACCAGTGATTTGGGTAATGGCTACACCTTC
clone_size: NA; d_call: TRBD1; v_call: TRBV27; j_call: TRBJ2-1; cdr3_aa: CASSWDSPYNEQFF; cdr3_nt: TGTGCCAGCAGCTGGGACAGCCCCTACAATGAGCAGTTCTTC
clone_size: few; d_call: NA; v_call: TRBV12-3/TRBV12-4; j_call: TRBJ2-3; cdr3_aa: CASSLQRTSTDTQYF; cdr3_nt: TGTGCCAGCAGTTTACAGCGAACTAGCACAGATACGCAGTATTTT
clone_size: NA; d_call: NA; v_call: TRBV3-1; j_call: TRBJ2-1; cdr3_aa: CASSQEVPAPEQFF; cdr3_nt: TGTGCCAGCAGCCAAGAGGTCCCAGCGCCTGAGCAGTTCTTC
clone_size: few; d_call: NA; v_call: TRBV29-1; j_call: TRBJ2-7; cdr3_aa: CSVSGGSVGYEQYF; cdr3_nt: TGCAGCGTTTCCGGTGGCAGTGTTGGGTACGAGCAGTACTTC
clone_size: NA; d_call: NA; v_call: TRBV19; j_call: TRBJ2-1; cdr3_aa: CASSILGTSNEQFF; cdr3_nt: TGTGCCAGTAGTATCTTAGGGACGAGCAATGAGCAGTTCTTC
clone_size: few; d_call: NA; v_call: TRBV5-1; j_call: TRBJ2-1; cdr3_aa: CASSLSGFSYNEQFF; cdr3_nt: TGCGCCAGCAGCTTGAGCGGGTTTTCCTACAATGAGCAGTTCTTC
clone_size: NA; d_call: NA; v_call: TRBV20-1; j_call: TRBJ2-7; cdr3_aa: CSASGRDEQYF; cdr3_nt: TGCAGTGCTAGTGGGAGAGACGAGCAGTACTTC
clone_size: NA; d_call: TRBD1; v_call: TRBV10-3; j_call: TRBJ2-3; cdr3_aa: CAIRRTGTTDTQYF; cdr3_nt: TGTGCCATCAGGAGGACAGGTACCACAGATACGCAGTATTTT
clone_size: NA; d_call: TRBD2; v_call: TRBV20-1; j_call: TRBJ2-5; cdr3_aa: CSATDSSGGPQETQYF; cdr3_nt: TGCAGTGCTACGGACTCTAGCGGGGGCCCACAAGAGACCCAGTACTTC
clone_size: NA; d_call: NA; v_call: TRBV9; j_call: TRBJ1-1; cdr3_aa: CASNPLGGNTEAFF; cdr3_nt: TGTGCCAGCAACCCATTGGGGGGTAACACTGAAGCTTTCTTT
clone_size: NA; d_call: NA; v_call: TRBV6-5; j_call: TRBJ2-5; cdr3_aa: CASSFVGLGETQYF; cdr3_nt: TGTGCCAGCAGTTTCGTTGGCCTGGGAGAGACCCAGTACTTC
clone_size: few; d_call: TRBD2; v_call: TRBV12-3/TRBV12-4; j_call: TRBJ2-5; cdr3_aa: CASSFSGLAGGLGTQYF; cdr3_nt: TGTGCCAGCAGTTTCTCGGGACTAGCGGGGGGGTTAGGGACCCAGTACTTC
clone_size: few; d_call: NA; v_call: TRBV28; j_call: TRBJ2-1; cdr3_aa: CASSDSSWGYYEQFF; cdr3_nt: TGTGCCAGCAGTGACTCTAGCTGGGGGTACTATGAGCAGTTCTTC
clone_size: few; d_call: TRBD2; v_call: TRBV5-1; j_call: TRBJ2-1; cdr3_aa: CASPIASGRAPYNEQFF; cdr3_nt: TGCGCCAGCCCGATTGCTAGCGGGAGGGCCCCCTACAATGAGCAGTTCTTC
clone_size: many; d_call: TRBD2; v_call: TRBV20-1; j_call: TRBJ2-3; cdr3_aa: CSARDGRGSTDTQYF; cdr3_nt: TGCAGTGCTAGAGATGGGCGGGGGAGCACAGATACGCAGTATTTT